This T cell receptor beta chain was obtained from a study of blood T cell repertoires in COVID-19. Study information: The United States, Italy and Spain provided the acute and convalescent COVID-19 samples.

Study processing details: Counts of nucleated cells, estimated from reference gene primer amplification, were obtained. This table comes from immunoSEQ multiplex PCR, and its TCRdb copy is limited to in-frame clones, with some not included. The D gene and trimming were derived from the DNA, and the V and J assignments and clone size from that table. The table lists 350,000 to 450,000 clones, roughly 85% of them singletons. The origin of this receptor is a woman aged 18-30 years with acute or convalescent COVID-19. Sample: peripheral blood.

The CDR3: CASRILGNQPQHF. Here the CDR3 DNA reads TGTGCCAGCAGAATACTTGGCAATCAGCCCCAGCATTTT. This sequence joins TRBV28 and TRBJ1-5; D is undetermined. Trimming took off 6 bases at V and 2 bases at J, with 8 bases between the two ends. The CDR3 length is 13 residues. Germline values: CDR1 MDHEN, CDR2 SYDVKM.